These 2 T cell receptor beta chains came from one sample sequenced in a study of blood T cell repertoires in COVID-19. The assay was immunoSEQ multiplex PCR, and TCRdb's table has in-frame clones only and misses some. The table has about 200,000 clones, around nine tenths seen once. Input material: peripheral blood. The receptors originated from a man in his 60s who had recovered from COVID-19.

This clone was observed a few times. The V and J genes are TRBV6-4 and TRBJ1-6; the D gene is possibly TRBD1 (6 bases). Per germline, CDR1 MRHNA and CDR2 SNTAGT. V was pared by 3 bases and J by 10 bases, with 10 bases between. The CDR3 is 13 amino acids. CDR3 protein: CASSEQGYSPLHF. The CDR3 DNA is TGTGCCAGCAGTGAACAGGGTTACTCACCCCTCCACTTT.

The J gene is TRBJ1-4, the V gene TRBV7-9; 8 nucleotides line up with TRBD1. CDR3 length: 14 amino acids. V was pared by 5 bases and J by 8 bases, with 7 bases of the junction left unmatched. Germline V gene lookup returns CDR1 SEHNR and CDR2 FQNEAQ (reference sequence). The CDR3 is CASSPWGQEEKLFF. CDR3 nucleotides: TGTGCCAGCAGCCCCTGGGGACAGGAAGAAAAACTGTTTTTT.